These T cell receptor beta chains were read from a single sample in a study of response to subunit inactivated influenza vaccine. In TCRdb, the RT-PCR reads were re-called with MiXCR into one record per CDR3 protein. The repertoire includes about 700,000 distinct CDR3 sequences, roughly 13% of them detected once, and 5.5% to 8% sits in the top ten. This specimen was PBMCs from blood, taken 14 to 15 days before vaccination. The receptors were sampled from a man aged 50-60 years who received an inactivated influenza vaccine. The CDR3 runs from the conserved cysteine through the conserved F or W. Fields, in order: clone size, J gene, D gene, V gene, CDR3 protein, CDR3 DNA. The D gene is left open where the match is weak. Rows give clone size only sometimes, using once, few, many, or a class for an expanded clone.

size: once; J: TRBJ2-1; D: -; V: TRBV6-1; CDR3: CASSTLRGTLLGNEQFF; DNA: TGTGCCAGCAGTACCTTGAGGGGGACACTACTTGGCAATGAGCAGTTCTTC
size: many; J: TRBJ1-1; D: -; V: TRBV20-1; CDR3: CSASRDTEAFF; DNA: TGCAGTGCTAGCAGGGACACTGAAGCTTTCTTT
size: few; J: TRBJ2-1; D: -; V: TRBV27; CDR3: CASSPLPETNNEQFF; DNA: TGTGCCAGCAGTCCTCTCCCCGAGACTAACAATGAGCAGTTCTTC
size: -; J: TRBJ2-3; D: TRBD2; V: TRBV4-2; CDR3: CASSLTPGLEGRTDTQYF; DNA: TGTGCCAGCAGCCTAACTCCGGGACTAGAGGGCCGCACAGATACGCAGTATTTT
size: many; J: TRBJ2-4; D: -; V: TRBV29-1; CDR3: CSALGQTKNIQYF; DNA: TGCAGCGCCCTCGGACAGACCAAAAACATTCAGTACTTC
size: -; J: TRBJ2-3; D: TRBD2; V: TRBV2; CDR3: CASSAGLASTDTQYF; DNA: TGTGCCAGCAGTGCAGGACTAGCGAGCACAGATACGCAGTATTTT
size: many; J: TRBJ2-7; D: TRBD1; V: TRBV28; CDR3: CASSLFPPGQYYEQYF; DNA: TGTGCCAGCAGTTTATTCCCTCCGGGACAGTACTACGAGCAGTACTTC
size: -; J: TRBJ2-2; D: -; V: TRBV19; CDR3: CASSQQLANTGELFF; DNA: TGTGCCAGTAGCCAACAGCTCGCGAACACCGGGGAGCTGTTTTTT
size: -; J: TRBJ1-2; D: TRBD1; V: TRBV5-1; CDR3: CASSLEAGGLYGYTF; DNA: TGCGCCAGCAGCTTGGAGGCAGGGGGCCTCTATGGCTACACCTTC
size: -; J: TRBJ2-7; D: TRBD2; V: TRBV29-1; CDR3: CSVELAGGASEQYF; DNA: TGCAGCGTTGAACTAGCGGGCGGGGCCTCCGAGCAGTACTTC
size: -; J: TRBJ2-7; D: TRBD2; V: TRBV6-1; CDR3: CASSRTSAPYEQYF; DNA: TGTGCCAGCAGTAGAACTAGCGCACCCTACGAGCAGTACTTC
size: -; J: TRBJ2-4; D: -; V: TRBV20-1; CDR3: CSARDGGSWVGIQYF; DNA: TGCAGTGCTAGAGATGGGGGGTCCTGGGTTGGCATTCAGTACTTC
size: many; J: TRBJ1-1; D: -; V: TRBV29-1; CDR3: CSVRVWEDAEAFF; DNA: TGCAGCGTGCGAGTGTGGGAAGACGCTGAAGCTTTCTTT